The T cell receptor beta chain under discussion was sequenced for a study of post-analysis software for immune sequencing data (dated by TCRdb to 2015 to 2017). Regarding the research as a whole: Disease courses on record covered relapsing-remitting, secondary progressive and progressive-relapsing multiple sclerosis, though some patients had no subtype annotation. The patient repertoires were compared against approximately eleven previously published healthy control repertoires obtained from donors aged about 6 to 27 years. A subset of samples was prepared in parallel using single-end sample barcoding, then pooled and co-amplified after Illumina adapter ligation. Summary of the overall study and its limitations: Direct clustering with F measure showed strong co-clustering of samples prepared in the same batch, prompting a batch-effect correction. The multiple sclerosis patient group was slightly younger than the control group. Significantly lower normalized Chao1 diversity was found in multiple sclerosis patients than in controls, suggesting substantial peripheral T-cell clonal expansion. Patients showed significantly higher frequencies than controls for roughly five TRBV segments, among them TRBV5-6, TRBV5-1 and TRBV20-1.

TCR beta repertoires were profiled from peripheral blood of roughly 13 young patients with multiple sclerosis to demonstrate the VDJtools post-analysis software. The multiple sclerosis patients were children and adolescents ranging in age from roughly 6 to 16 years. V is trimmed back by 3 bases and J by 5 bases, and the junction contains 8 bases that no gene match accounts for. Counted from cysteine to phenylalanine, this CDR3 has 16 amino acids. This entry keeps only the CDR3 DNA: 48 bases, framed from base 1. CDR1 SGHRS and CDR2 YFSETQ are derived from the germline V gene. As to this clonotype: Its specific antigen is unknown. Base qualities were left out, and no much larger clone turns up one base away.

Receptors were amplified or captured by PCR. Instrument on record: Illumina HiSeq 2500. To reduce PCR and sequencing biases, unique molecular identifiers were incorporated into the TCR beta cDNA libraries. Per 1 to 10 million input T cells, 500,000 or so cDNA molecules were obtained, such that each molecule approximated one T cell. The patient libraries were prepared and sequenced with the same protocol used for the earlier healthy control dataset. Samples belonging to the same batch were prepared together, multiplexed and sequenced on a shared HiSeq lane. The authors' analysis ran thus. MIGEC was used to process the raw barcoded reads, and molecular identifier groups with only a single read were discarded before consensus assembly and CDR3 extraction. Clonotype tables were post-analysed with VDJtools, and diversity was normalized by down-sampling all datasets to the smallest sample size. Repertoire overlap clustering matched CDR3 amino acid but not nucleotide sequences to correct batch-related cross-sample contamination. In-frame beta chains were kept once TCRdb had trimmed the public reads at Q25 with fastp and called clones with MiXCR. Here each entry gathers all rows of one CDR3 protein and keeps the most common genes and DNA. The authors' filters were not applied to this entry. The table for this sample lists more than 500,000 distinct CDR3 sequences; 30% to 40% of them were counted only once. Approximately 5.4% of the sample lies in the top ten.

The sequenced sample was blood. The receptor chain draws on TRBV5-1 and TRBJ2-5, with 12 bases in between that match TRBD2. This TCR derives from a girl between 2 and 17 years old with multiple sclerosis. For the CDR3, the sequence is CASSSTSGGLMETQYF. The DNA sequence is TGCGCCAGCAGCTCGACTAGCGGGGGATTGATGGAGACCCAGTACTTC. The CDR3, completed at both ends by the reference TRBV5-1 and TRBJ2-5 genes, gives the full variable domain KAGVTQTPRYLIKTRGQQVTLSCSPISGHRSVSWYQQTPGQGLQFLFEYFSETQRNKGNFPGRFSGRQFSNSRSEMNVSTLELGDSALYLCASSSTSGGLMETQYFGPGTRLLVL.